Sequencing of this TCR beta chain was carried out in a study of shared clonotypes between healthy human individuals. Findings and caveats of the study: Sorted-subset samples were not fully sequenced, rarefaction indicated.

Deep-level assay runs were performed. An even split of each subset's genomic DNA across several immunoSEQ plates was performed. Clones were read by immunoSEQ multiplex PCR, and TCRdb kept only the in-frame ones, dropping some. The data hold hundreds of thousands of clones, with roughly 96% observed a single time. Germline assignment: CDR1 LNHDA and CDR2 SQIVND (reference sequence). The length of the CDR3 is 15 residues. V was pared by 2 bases and J by 3 bases, with 5 bases of the junction left unmatched. CD45RO-negative CD8 cells positively selected for CCR7 made up the naive population, which excluded terminally differentiated effector memory CD45RA+ cells. For this clone: The antigen remains undetermined.

Source material: naive CD8+ T cells sorted from blood. V is TRBV19 and J is TRBJ2-7, with 9 nucleotides matching TRBD2. This TCR was recovered from a woman aged 25 to 45 in good health. The CDR3 DNA reads TGTGCCAGTAGTATATTAGCGGGAGTTTTCTACGAGCAGTACTTC. Its translation is CASSILAGVFYEQYF.